This T cell receptor beta chain was sequenced for a study of graft-versus-host responses after intestinal transplantation (dated by TCRdb to about 2021). Concerning the study at large: The transplants that recipients received were multivisceral, liver-intestinal, or isolated intestinal. Every recipient was given anti-thymocyte globulin induction, followed by 2 to 3 years of maintenance tacrolimus and steroids. After intestinal transplantation, graft-versus-host and host-versus-graft alloreactive T cell clones were followed in the graft, circulation and bone marrow using bulk TCR-beta CDR3 sequencing. Alloreactive clones were identified by sequencing pre-transplant mixed lymphocyte reaction products and comparing them with unstimulated pre-transplant donor and recipient T cells. Of the 20 to 30 intestinal transplant recipients enrolled in the cohort, one of whom was a retransplant, a few patients without pretransplant specimens were excluded. A peak of at least 4% donor T cells among recipient peripheral blood mononuclear cells was the definition used for donor T cell macrochimerism. Rather than being sequenced by the commercial service, samples from a few later patients were sequenced in-house on an Illumina MiSeq and processed with MiXCR. Points the paper makes about the study in general: In patients with donor T cell macrochimerism, the allografts had high GvH to HvG T cell clonal ratios. Early after transplant, peak levels of circulating GvH clones were associated with declines in HvG clones. The conclusions were limited by the relatively low number and heterogeneity of the intestinal transplant patients. GvH clones were detected in recipient bone marrow, and some of these GvH clones were observed earlier in ileal mucosa or blood, consistent with an intestinal mucosal origin.

The CDR3 measures 15 amino acids from cysteine to phenylalanine. The read is trimmed to its CDR3 DNA, 45 bases read in frame from base 1. V is pruned by 4 bases and J by 9 bases, leaving 9 bases of the junction without a gene match. CDR1 and CDR2 (SGHNT, YYREEE) derive from the germline V gene (reference sequence). The meaning of the sample's time point label: cells obtained before transplantation from donor or recipient. CD3+CD4+ and CD3+CD8+ populations were FACS-sorted from unstimulated pre-transplant donor and recipient cells taken from spleen or lymph nodes. On this clone: The antigen it recognizes is unknown. No per-base quality is available; no much larger clone lies one base away.

The method behind the library was the immunoSEQ multiplex PCR assay. In most patients, genomic DNA was isolated using the Qiagen DNeasy Blood and Tissue Kit and sent frozen to Adaptive Biotechnologies for TCR sequencing. For most patients, high-throughput TCR-beta CDR3 sequencing of genomic DNA was performed by Adaptive Biotechnologies. The study's own analysis went as follows. Adaptive's ImmunoSEQ software was the source of the TCR sequencing data for 15 to 20 patients, while a few other patients were processed with MiXCR and VDJtools. CD4 versus CD8 sorting errors were corrected by removing sequences found in both subsets at a frequency ratio below 5:1. Because the origin of CDR3 nucleotide sequences shared between donor and recipient could not be assigned, those sequences were removed. At least 2-fold expansion over unstimulated cells and a minimum CFSE-low frequency of 0.002% (template counts) or 0.001% (read counts) were required for clones to be classified as alloreactive. Clones were considered mappable if detected in sequenced pre-transplant spleen, lymph node, or MLR CFSE-low populations of the donor or recipient. The cumulative frequency of alloreactive clones was calculated as a percentage of all sequences, weighted by copy number. The clones in this table, taken by TCRdb from immuneACCESS, are in-frame only. Not every clone is retained; where verified, under half of the shortfall comes from an unresolved V gene, and the cause of the rest is unknown. The V and J calls and the clone size are those of that table, but D and trimming were determined from the DNA. Present in this sample are under 140,000 clones, over 85% of which were seen just once. In total, the top ten clones hold around 0.55% of the sample.

The rearrangement joined TRBV5-4 to TRBJ2-1, and TRBD2 aligns with 11 junction nucleotides. The receptor's source is a human donor who received an intestinal transplant. The sample here was unstimulated CD8+ T cells sorted from spleen or lymph node cells, taken before intestinal transplant. The encoded CDR3 is CASSPHSGRASEQFF. The DNA sequence reads TGTGCCAGCAGCCCTCATAGCGGGAGGGCCAGTGAGCAGTTCTTC.